Given below is one TCR beta chain in context. Germline lookup yields CDR1 LGHDT and CDR2 YNNKEL (reference sequence). This CDR3 spans 14 amino acids. V was clipped by 1 base and J by 4 bases, with 11 bases between them. This record belongs to a study of blood T cell repertoires in COVID-19. TCRdb's table, derived via immunoSEQ multiplex PCR, lists solely in-frame clones and lacks some. This repertoire shows approximately 30,000 clones, 89% found once; its top ten account for 0.55% to 0.7%. The sequence was obtained from a woman aged 40 to 50 with active or convalescent COVID-19. The sequenced material came from peripheral blood. This sequence joins TRBV3-1 (or the pseudogene TRBV3-2) and TRBJ2-7; D not certain. CDR3 residues: CASSQGVAAYEQYF. CDR3 coding DNA: TGTGCCAGCAGCCAAGGAGTGGCGGCTTACGAGCAGTACTTC.